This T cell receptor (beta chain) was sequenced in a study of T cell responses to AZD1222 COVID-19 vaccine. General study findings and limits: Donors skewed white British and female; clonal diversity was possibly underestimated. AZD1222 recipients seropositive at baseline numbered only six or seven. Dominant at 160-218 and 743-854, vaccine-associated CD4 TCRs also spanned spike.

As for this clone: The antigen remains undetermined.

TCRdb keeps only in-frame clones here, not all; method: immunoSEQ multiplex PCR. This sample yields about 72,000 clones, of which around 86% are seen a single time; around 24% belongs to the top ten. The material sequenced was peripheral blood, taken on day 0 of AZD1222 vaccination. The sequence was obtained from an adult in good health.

DNA for the CDR3: TGTGCCCCCATGGCCATATATTTT. As protein: CAPMAIYF. The chain carries TRBV24-1 and TRBJ1-3; D gene uncertain. The CDR3 extends over 8 amino acids. CDR1 and CDR2 (germline): KGHDR, SFDVKD. V was trimmed by 12 bases and J by 11 bases, leaving 7 bases between them.